A selection of T cell receptor beta chains follows, all from one sample in a study of blood T cells in healthy people across ages. TCRdb re-called the 5' RACE reads with MiXCR, one entry per CDR3 protein. The data show approximately 900,000 distinct CDR3 sequences, about 29% seen once. The same specimen was also included in a second study, on T cells of mothers and their children.

Sequenced input: blood. These TCRs come from a middle-aged woman in good health. Each CDR3 is given without its conserved first and last residue. The order of the fields is J gene, V gene, clone size, CDR3 length, CDR3 protein. Size is stated for part of the rows, as once, few or many counts, or as a class when the clone is expanded.

>TRBJ2-3|TRBV7-3|few|14
ASSQTSGGSTDTQY
>TRBJ2-1|TRBV7-9|few|13
ASSHPLLMSNEQF
>TRBJ2-1|TRBV12-1|many|11
APMWGQGNEQF
>TRBJ2-7|TRBV5-5|few|12
ASSLVSTGDEQY
>TRBJ1-2|TRBV29-1|many|11
SVERDSDYGYT
>TRBJ1-5|TRBV27|few|13
ASSLSQGSRQPQH
>TRBJ2-5|TRBV11-1|many|19
ASSFPNTIQLPGTEWETQY
>TRBJ1-2|TRBV7-3|.|12
ASSPGAGNCGYT
>TRBJ1-1|TRBV28|.|14
ASSPTIRVVNTEAF
>TRBJ2-7|TRBV7-9|.|11
ASSFEEEDEQY
>TRBJ2-7|TRBV6-5|many|10
ASSSITTEQY
>TRBJ1-5|TRBV28|.|11
ASVGGAGQPQH
>.|TRBV18|.|12
ASSPPALGETQY
>TRBJ2-7|TRBV5-1|.|11
ASQGLFLYEQY
>TRBJ2-2|TRBV7-2|.|15
ASSSPRGGGRQPELF
>TRBJ1-5|TRBV2|.|13
ASSEYRTGNQPQH
>TRBJ2-1|TRBV20-1|.|13
SARDARGIYNEQF
>TRBJ2-7|TRBV4-1|many|15
ASSQASGRGGQYEQY
>TRBJ2-3|TRBV7-6|.|13
ASSSRLAESDTQY
>TRBJ1-2|TRBV5-1|few|15
ASSFYPPEGGLGGYT
>TRBJ2-1|TRBV12-3/TRBV12-4|few|11
ASSDLAYNEQF
>TRBJ1-1|TRBV6-4|.|11
ASSTGMGTEAF
>TRBJ1-1|TRBV6-2/TRBV6-3|.|14
ASSSLTGIMNTEAF
>TRBJ2-2|TRBV20-1|few|12
SVRQASNTGELF
>TRBJ2-7|TRBV11-2|once|13
ASTLWAGIDYEQY
>TRBJ1-5|TRBV21-1|few|17
ASSEPRDRGLYSNQPQH
>TRBJ2-7|TRBV11-2|.|12
ASSPGPDFYEQY
>TRBJ1-4|TRBV20-1|.|13
SARAPGASREKLF
>TRBJ2-7|TRBV5-1|.|9
AGSSSREQY
>TRBJ2-3|TRBV4-1|.|11
ASSQVAADTQY
>TRBJ2-7|TRBV20-1|few|12
SAYGGGSSYEQY
>TRBJ1-3|TRBV13|.|12
ASSAGDREATIY
>TRBJ1-1|TRBV24-1|once|11
ATRREGGTEAF